Described below is a single T cell receptor beta chain sequence and its context. These data come from a study of shared clonotypes between healthy human individuals. Here immunoSEQ multiplex PCR was the method, and the copy in TCRdb shows in-frame clones only, minus some. The top ten clones hold 1.5% to 2% of a sample with about 710,000 clones, around 73% of them seen once. The CDR3 length is 12 residues. The germline CDR1 and CDR2 sequences are MNHEY and SVGAGI. V was cut by 6 bases and J by 8 bases, with 8 bases left in between. The chain carries TRBV6-5 and TRBJ1-6; D unclear. This TCR was sampled from a woman aged 25 to 39 in good health. Sample: memory CD4+ T cells sorted from blood. Specified subset: CD45RA-negative fraction. In DNA, the CDR3 is TGTGCCAGCAGAGCCGTTTATTCACCCCTCCACTTT. Encoded protein: CASRAVYSPLHF.